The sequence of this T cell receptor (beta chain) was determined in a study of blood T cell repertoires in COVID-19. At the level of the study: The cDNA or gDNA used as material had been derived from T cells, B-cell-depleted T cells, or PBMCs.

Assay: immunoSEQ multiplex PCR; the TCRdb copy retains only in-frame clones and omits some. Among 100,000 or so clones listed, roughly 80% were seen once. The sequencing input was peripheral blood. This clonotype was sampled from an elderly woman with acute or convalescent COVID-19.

Here the CDR3 reads CASSATSGRQYF. CDR3 nucleotides: TGTGCCAGCAGTGCGACTAGCGGGAGACAGTACTTC. The gene calls are TRBV28 and TRBJ2-7; 12 nucleotides match TRBD2. The junction had 3 bases not matched to a gene; V was cut back by 5 bases and J by 10 bases. This CDR3 comprises 12 residues. In germline, CDR1 is MDHEN, CDR2 SYDVKM.